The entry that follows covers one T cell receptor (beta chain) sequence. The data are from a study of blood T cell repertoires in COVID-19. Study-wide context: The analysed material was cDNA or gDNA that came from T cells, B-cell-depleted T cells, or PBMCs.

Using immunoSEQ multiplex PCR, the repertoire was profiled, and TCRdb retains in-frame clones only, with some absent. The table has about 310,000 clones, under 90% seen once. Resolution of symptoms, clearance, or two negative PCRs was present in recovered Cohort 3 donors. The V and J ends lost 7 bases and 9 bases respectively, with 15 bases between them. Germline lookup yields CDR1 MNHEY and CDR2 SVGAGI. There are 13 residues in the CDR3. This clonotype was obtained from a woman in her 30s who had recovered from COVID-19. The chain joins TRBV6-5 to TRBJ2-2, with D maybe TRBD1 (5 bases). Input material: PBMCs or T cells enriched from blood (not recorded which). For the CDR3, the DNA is TGTGCCAGCAAAAGGGGCCCCACGTGGGAGCTGTTTTTT. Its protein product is CASKRGPTWELFF.